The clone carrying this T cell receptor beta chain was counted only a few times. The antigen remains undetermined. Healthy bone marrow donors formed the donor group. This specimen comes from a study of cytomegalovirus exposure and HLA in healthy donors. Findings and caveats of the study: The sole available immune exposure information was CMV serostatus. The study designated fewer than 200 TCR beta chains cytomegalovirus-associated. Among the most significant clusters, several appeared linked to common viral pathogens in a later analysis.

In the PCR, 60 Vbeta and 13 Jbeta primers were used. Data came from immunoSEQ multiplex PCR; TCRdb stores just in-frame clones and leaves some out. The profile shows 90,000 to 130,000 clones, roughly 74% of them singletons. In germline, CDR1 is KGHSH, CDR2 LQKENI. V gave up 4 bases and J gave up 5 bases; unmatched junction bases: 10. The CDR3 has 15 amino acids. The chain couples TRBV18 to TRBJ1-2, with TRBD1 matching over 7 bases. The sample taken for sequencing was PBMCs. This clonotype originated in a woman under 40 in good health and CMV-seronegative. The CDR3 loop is CASSQPLDREYGYTF. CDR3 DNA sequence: TGTGCCAGCTCACAGCCCCTCGACAGGGAATATGGCTACACCTTC.